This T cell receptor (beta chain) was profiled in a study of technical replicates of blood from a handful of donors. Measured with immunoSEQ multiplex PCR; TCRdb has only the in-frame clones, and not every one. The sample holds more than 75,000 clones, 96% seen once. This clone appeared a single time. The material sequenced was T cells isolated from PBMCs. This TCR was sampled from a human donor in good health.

The CDR3, as DNA: TGTGCCAGCAGCTTGTGGCAAACCGCCTACGAGCAGTACTTC. The encoded protein is CASSLWQTAYEQYF. The V call is TRBV5-6, the J call TRBJ2-7; D not certain. CDR1 SGHDT and CDR2 YYEEEE come from the germline V gene. CDR3 length equals 14 residues. The V gene lost 1 base and the J gene lost 2 bases, with 10 bases spanning the gap. The whole variable domain, filled in from reference TRBV5-6 and TRBJ2-7, reads DAGVTQSPTHLIKTRGQQVTLRCSPKSGHDTVSWYQQALGQGPQFIFQYYEEEERQRGNFPDRFSGHQFPNYSSELNVNALLLGDSALYLCASSLWQTAYEQYFGPGTRLTVT.